This paragraph covers one T cell receptor beta chain sequence. What it binds is not known. At one boundary the junction diverges from the germline segment, which might be a read error. This sample stems from a study of cytomegalovirus exposure and HLA in healthy donors. The PCR contained 60 Vbeta and 13 Jbeta primers. Repertoires were generated with immunoSEQ multiplex PCR, while TCRdb's copy carries only in-frame clones and drops some. Of around 210,000 clones in the sample, around 73% were seen once. The CDR3 sequence is 11 residues long. Germline assignment: CDR1 LNHNV and CDR2 YYDKDF (reference sequence). Study conclusions and caveats: A later analysis reportedly found fewer N-insertions in an Asian-associated ancestry cluster than the approximately 660-donor mean.

This receptor was obtained from a woman aged 25 to 45 in good health and CMV-seronegative. The chain joins TRBV15 to TRBJ2-3; 7 bases align to TRBD2. The source material was PBMCs. CDR3 in DNA: TGTGCCACCGGGACGGCGGGAGTATTAAATTTT. This encodes CATGTAGVLNF.